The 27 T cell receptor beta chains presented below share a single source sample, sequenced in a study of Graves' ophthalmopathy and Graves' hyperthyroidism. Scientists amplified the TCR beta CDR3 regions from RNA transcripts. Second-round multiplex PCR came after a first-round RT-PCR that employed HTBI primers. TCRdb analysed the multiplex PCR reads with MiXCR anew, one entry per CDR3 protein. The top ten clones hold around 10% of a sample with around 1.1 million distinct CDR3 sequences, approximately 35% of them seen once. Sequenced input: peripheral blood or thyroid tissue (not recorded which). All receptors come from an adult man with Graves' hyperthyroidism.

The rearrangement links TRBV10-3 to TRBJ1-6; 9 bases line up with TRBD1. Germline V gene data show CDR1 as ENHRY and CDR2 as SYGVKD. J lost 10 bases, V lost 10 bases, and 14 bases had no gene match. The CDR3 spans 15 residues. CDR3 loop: CASRPPGQGQSPLHF. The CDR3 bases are TGTGCCAGCAGACCTCCGGGACAGGGCCAATCACCCCTCCACTTT.

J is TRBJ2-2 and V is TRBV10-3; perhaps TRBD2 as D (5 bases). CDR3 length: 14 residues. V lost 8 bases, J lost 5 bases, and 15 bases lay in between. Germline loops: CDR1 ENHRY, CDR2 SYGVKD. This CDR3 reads CAIRELISTGELFF. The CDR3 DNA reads TGTGCCATCCGGGAATTAATCTCTACCGGGGAGCTGTTTTTT.

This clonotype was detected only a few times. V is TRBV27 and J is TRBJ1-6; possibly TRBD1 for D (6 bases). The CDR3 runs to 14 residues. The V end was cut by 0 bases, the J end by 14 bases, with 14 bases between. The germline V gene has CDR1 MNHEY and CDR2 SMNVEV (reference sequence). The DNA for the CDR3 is TGTGCCAGCAGTTTATCACCCAACCAGGGGACCCTCCACTTT. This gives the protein CASSLSPNQGTLHF.

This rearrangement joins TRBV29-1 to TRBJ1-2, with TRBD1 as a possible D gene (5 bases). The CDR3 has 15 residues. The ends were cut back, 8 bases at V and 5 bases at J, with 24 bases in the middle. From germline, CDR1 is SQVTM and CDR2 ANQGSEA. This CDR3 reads CSSQGPGREIYGYTF. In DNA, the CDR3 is TGCAGCAGCCAAGGCCCGGGACGGGAGATATATGGCTACACCTTC.

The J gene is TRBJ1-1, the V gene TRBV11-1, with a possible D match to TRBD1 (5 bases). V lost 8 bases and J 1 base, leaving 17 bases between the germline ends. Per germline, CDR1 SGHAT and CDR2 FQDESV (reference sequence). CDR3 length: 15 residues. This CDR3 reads CASASGSVTNTEAFF. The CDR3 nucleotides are TGTGCCAGCGCATCAGGGTCCGTAACGAACACTGAAGCTTTCTTT.

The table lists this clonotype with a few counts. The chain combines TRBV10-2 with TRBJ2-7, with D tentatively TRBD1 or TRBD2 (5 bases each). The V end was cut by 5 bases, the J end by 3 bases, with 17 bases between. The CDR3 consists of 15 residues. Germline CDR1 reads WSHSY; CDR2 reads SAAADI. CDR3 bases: TGCGCCAGCAGTCCTTGGGTACGGGGCTACTACGAGCAGTACTTC. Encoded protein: CASSPWVRGYYEQYF.

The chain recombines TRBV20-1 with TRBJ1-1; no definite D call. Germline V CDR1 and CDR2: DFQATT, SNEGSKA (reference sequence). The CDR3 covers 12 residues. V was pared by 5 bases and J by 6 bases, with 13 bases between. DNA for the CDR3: TGCAGTGCTGCGGGCAACGAGGCTGAAGCTTTCTTT. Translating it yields CSAAGNEAEAFF.

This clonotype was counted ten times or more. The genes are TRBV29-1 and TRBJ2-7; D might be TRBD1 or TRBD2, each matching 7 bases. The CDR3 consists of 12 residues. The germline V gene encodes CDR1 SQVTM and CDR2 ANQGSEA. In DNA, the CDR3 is TGCCCAGGGGGGCGGGAGACCTACGAGCAGTACTTC. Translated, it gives CPGGRETYEQYF.

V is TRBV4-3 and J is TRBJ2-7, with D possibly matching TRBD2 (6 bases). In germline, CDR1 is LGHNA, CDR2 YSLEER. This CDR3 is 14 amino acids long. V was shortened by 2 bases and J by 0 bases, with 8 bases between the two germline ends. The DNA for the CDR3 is TGCGCCAGCAGCCAACGGCGGGGCTCCTACGAGCAGTACTTC. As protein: CASSQRRGSYEQYF.

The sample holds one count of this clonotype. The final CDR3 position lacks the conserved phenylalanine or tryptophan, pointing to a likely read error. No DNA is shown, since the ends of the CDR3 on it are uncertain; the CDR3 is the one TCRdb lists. CDR3 sequence: CASSRGDYR. This sequence joins TRBV7-2 and TRBJ1-6; the table calls TRBD1, which could not be checked here. Germline assignment: CDR1 SGHTA and CDR2 FQGNSA. The CDR3 is 9 amino acids in total, end residues counted.

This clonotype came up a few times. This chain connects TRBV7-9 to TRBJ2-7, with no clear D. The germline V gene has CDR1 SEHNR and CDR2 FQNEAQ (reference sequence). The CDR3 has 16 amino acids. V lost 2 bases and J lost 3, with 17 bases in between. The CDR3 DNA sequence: TGTGCCAGCAGCTTATGGGGATGGGGTGTTGGCTACGAGCAGTACTTC. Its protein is CASSLWGWGVGYEQYF.

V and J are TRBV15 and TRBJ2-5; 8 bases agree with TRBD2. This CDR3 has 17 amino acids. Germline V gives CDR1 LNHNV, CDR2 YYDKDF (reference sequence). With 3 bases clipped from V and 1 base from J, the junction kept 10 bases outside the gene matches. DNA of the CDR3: TGTGCCACCAGCAGTGGGATCAGCGGGAGATCCCAAGAGACCCAGTACTTC. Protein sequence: CATSSGISGRSQETQYF.

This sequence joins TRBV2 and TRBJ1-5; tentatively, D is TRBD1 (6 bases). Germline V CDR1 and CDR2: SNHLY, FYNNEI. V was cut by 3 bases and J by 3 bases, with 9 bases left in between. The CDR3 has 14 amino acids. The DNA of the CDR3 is TGTGCCAGCAGTGACAGACAGGACAATCAGCCCCAGCATTTT. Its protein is CASSDRQDNQPQHF.

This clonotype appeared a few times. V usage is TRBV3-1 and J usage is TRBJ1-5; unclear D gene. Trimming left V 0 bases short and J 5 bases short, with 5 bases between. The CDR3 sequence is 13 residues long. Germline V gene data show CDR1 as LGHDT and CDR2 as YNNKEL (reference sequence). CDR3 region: CASSQDRYQPQHF. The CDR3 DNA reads TGTGCCAGCAGCCAAGACCGGTATCAGCCCCAGCATTTT.

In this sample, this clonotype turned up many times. CDR3 sequence (DNA): TGTGCCACCAGCAGAGACAGACAGGGTGGCTCCTACGAGCAGTACTTC. The encoded protein is CATSRDRQGGSYEQYF. This sequence joins TRBV15 and TRBJ2-7; 7 nucleotides match TRBD1. CDR1 is LNHNV and CDR2 is YYDKDF in the germline V gene (reference sequence). V trimming: 0 bases; J trimming: 0 bases; junction bases outside the gene matches: 5. The CDR3 is made up of 16 amino acids.

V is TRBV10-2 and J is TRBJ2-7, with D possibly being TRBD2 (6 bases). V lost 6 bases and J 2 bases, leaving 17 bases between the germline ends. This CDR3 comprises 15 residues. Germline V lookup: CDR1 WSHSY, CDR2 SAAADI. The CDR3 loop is CASRNPGTSTYEQYF. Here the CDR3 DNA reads TGCGCCAGCAGGAACCCCGGGACTTCTACCTACGAGCAGTACTTC.

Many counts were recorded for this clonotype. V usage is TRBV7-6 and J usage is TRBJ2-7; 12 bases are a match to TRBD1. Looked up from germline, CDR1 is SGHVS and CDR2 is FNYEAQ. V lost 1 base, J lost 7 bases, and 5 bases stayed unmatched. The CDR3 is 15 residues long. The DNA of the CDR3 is TGTGCCAGCAGCTTAGGGGGACAGGGGGCGGGTGAGCAGTACTTC. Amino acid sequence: CASSLGGQGAGEQYF.

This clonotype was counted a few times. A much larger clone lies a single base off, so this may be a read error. CDR3 amino acids: CASSVYRGREQYF. The CDR3 bases are TGTGCCAGCAGCGTCTACAGGGGGCGCGAGCAGTACTTC. The chain links TRBV7-2 to TRBJ2-7; TRBD1 aligns across 9 bases. This CDR3 is 13 amino acids long. After removal of 5 bases from V and 6 bases from J, the junction contained 5 bases not matched to a gene. CDR1 and CDR2 from the germline V gene are SGHTA and FQGNSA.

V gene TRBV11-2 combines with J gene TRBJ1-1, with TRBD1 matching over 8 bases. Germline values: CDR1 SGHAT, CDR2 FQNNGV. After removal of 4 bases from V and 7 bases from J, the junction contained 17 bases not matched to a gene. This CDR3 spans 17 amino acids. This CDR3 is CASSSLSPGTGLGEAFF. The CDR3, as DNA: TGTGCCAGCAGCTCCCTCAGTCCCGGGACAGGTCTGGGTGAAGCTTTCTTT.

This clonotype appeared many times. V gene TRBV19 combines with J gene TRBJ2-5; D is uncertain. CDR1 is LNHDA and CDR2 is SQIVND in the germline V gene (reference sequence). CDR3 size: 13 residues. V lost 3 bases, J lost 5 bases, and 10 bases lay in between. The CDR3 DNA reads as TGTGCCAGTAGTATGGTCGGAAGGGAGACCCAGTACTTC. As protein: CASSMVGRETQYF.

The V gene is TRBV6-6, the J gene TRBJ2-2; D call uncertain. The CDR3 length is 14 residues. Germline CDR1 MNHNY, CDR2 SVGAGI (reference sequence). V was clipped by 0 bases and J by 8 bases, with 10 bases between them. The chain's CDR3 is CASSYSAQKGELFF. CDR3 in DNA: TGTGCCAGCAGTTACTCGGCTCAAAAAGGGGAGCTGTTTTTT.

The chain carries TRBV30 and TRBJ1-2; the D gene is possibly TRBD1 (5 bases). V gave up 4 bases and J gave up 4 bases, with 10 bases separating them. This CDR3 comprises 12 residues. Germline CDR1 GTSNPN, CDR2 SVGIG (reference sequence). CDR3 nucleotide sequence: TGTGCCTGGACCGACAGCCTCTATGGCTACACCTTC. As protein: CAWTDSLYGYTF.

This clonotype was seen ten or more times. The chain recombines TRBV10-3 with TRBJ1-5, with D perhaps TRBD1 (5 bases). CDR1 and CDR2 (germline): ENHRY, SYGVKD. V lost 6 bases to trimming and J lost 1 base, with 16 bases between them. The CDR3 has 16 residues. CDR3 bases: TGTGCCATCAGAAGTCAGGGCGATGGCAGCAATCAGCCCCAGCATTTT. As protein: CAIRSQGDGSNQPQHF.

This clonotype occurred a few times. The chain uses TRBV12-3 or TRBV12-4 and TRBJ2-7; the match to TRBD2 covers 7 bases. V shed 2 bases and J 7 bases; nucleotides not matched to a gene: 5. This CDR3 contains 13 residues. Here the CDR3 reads CASSLNGGNEQYF. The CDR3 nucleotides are TGTGCCAGCAGTTTAAACGGGGGGAATGAGCAGTACTTC.

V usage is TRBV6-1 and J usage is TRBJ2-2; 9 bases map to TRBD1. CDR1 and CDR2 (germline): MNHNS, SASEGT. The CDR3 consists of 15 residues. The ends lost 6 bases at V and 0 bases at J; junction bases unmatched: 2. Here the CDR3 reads CASRGQGSNTGELFF. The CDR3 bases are TGTGCCAGCAGAGGACAGGGGTCGAACACCGGGGAGCTGTTTTTT.

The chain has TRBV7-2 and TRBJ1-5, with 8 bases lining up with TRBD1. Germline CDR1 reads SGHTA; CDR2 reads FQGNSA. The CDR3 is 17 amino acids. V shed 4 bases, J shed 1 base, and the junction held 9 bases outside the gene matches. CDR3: CASSWGQDFWSNQPQHF. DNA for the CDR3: TGTGCCAGCAGCTGGGGACAGGACTTTTGGAGCAATCAGCCCCAGCATTTT.

The CDR3 DNA is TGTGCCAGCAGTTTCGGTGGGACAGAGAAATCGAAGACCCAGTACTTC. Protein sequence: CASSFGGTEKSKTQYF. V and J are TRBV28 and TRBJ2-5; 7 bases are a match to TRBD1. The trim removed 3 bases at V and 6 bases at J, leaving 13 bases unmatched. The CDR3 extends over 16 amino acids. Looked up from germline, CDR1 is MDHEN and CDR2 is SYDVKM.